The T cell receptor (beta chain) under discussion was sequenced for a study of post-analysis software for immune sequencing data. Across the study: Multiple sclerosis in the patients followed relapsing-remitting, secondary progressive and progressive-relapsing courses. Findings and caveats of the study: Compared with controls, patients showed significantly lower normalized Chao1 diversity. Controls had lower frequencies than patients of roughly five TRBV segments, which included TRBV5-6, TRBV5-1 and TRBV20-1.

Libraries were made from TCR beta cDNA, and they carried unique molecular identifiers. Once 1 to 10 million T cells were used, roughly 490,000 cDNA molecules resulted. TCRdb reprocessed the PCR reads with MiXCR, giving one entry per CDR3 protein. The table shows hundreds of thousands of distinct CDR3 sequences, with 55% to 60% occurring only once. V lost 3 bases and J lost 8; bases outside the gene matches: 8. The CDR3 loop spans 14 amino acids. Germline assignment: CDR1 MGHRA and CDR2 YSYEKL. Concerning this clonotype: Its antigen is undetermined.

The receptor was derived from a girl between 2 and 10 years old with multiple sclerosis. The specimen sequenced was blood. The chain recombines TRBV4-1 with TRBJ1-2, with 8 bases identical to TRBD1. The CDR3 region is CASSHPGQGHGYTF. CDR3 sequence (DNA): TGCGCCAGCAGCCATCCCGGACAGGGTCACGGCTACACCTTC.